The 9 T cell receptor beta chains listed next were all sequenced from one sample in a study of early T cells in non-severe SARS-CoV-2 infection. TCRdb independently ran MiXCR on the 5' RACE reads; one entry per CDR3 protein. Of 50,000 to 65,000 distinct CDR3 sequences listed, 9% to 9.5% are singletons. The sample consisted of whole blood. The receptors come from an adult who was a healthcare worker with PCR-confirmed SARS-CoV-2 infection or an uninfected control (not recorded which).

In this sample, this clonotype turned up many times. V gene TRBV30 combines with J gene TRBJ1-5; the match to TRBD1 covers 7 bases. Trimming took 3 bases from V and 4 from J; bases not matched to a gene: 6. CDR3 length: 14 residues. Germline-derived CDR1 and CDR2 are GTSNPN and SVGIG (reference sequence). Here the CDR3 reads CAWRNRGLNQPQHF. The DNA of the CDR3 is TGTGCCTGGAGAAATAGGGGGCTTAATCAGCCCCAGCATTTT.

This clonotype has at least ten counts. The gene calls are TRBV5-1 and TRBJ2-1; unclear D gene. The CDR3 covers 15 residues. V was trimmed by 0 bases and J by 0 bases, leaving 7 bases between them. The germline gives CDR1 SGHRS, CDR2 YFSETQ. The CDR3 here is CASSLAPSSYNEQFF. The CDR3 nucleotides are TGCGCCAGCAGCTTGGCCCCAAGCTCCTACAATGAGCAGTTCTTC. Supplemented by reference TRBV5-1 and TRBJ2-1, the full variable domain reads KAGVTQTPRYLIKTRGQQVTLSCSPISGHRSVSWYQQTPGQGLQFLFEYFSETQRNKGNFPGRFSGRQFSNSRSEMNVSTLELGDSALYLCASSLAPSSYNEQFFGPGTRLTVL.

The sample holds a few counts of this clonotype. V usage is TRBV29-1 and J usage is TRBJ1-1; unclear D gene. Trimming pared 6 bases from V and 0 bases from J, leaving 17 bases between. Germline V gene sequence: CDR1 SQVTM, CDR2 ANQGSEA. The CDR3 totals 15 residues. The CDR3 spells CSVTVQARMNTEAFF. CDR3 in DNA: TGCAGCGTCACCGTGCAGGCCAGGATGAACACTGAAGCTTTCTTT.

The CDR3 is CASSLTSGRRTDTQYF. The CDR3 DNA is TGTGCCAGCAGCCTGACTAGCGGGAGGAGAACAGATACGCAGTATTTT. V usage is TRBV7-9 and J usage is TRBJ2-3; 13 bases are a match to TRBD2. With V trimmed by 5 bases and J by 3 bases, 5 bases remained unmatched. CDR1 is SEHNR, CDR2 FQNEAQ, per germline (reference sequence). This CDR3 has 16 residues.

In this sample, this clonotype turned up many times. The chain carries TRBV5-1 and TRBJ2-5; possibly TRBD1 or TRBD2 for D (5 bases each). The CDR3 is made up of 13 amino acids. Germline assignment: CDR1 SGHRS and CDR2 YFSETQ. V was trimmed by 2 bases and J by 4 bases, leaving 9 bases between them. The CDR3 sequence is CASSFSGRETQYF. The CDR3 DNA follows: TGCGCCAGCAGCTTTTCAGGGAGAGAGACCCAGTACTTC.

This clonotype was detected only a few times. The chain carries TRBV9 and TRBJ2-2; tentative D call: TRBD1 (6 bases). The V end was cut by 0 bases, the J end by 4 bases, with 13 bases between. This CDR3 has 16 amino acids. Germline V gene lookup returns CDR1 SGDLS and CDR2 YYNGEE. DNA for the CDR3: TGTGCCAGCAGCGTAGGGGAGACAGGATTCACCGGGGAGCTGTTTTTT. It translates to CASSVGETGFTGELFF.

This clonotype was detected a few times. This chain links TRBV29-1 with TRBJ1-4; unclear D gene. This CDR3 is built from 13 residues. CDR1 and CDR2 (germline): SQVTM, ANQGSEA. The germline V and J ends were trimmed by 4 bases and 8 bases, with 14 bases remaining between them. CDR3 loop: CSVGEGREEKLFF. CDR3 coding DNA: TGCAGCGTTGGGGAAGGGAGGGAGGAAAAACTGTTTTTT.

This chain joins TRBV3-1 and TRBJ2-5, with D perhaps matching TRBD1 (7 bases). Trimming removed 8 bases at V and 5 bases at J, with 15 bases between. The germline gives CDR1 LGHDT, CDR2 YNNKEL (reference sequence). This CDR3 has 13 residues. CDR3 amino acids: CASSQGGGETQYF. In nucleotides, the CDR3 is TGTGCCAGCTCCCAGGGGGGAGGCGAGACCCAGTACTTC.

This clonotype was picked up many times. The gene calls are TRBV29-1 and TRBJ1-1; D not resolved. V was cut by 3 bases and J by 7 bases, with 15 bases left in between. The CDR3 runs to 13 residues. Germline lookup yields CDR1 SQVTM and CDR2 ANQGSEA. CDR3 bases: TGCAGCGTTGAGGAGCCAGAGAAGGATGAAGCTTTCTTT. It encodes CSVEEPEKDEAFF. The whole variable domain, remainder taken from reference TRBV29-1 and TRBJ1-1, is SAVISQKPSRDICQRGTSLTIQCQVDSQVTMMFWYRQQPGQSLTLIATANQGSEATYESGFVIDKFPISRPNLTFSTLTVSNMSPEDSSIYLCSVEEPEKDEAFFGQGTRLTVV.